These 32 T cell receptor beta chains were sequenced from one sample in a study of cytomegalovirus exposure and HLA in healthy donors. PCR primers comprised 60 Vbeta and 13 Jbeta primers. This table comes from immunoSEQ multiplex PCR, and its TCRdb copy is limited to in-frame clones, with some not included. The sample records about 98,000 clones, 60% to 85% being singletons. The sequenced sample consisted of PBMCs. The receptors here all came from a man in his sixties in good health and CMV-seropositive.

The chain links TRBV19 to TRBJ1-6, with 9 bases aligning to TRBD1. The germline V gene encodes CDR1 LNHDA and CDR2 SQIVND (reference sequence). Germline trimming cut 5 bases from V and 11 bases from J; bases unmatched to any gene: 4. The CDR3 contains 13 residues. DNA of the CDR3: TGTGCCAGTAGTTCGGGACAGGGCCCACCCCTCCACTTT. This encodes CASSSGQGPPLHF.

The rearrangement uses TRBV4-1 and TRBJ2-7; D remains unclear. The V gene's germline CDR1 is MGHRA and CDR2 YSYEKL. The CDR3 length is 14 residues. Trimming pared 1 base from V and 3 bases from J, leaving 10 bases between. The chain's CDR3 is CASSQAAEYYEQYF. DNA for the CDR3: TGCGCCAGCAGCCAAGCGGCGGAATACTACGAGCAGTACTTC.

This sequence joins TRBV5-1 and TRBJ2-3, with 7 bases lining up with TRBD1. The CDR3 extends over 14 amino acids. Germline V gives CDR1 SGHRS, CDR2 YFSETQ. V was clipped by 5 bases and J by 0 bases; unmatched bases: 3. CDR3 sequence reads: CASRGGPSTDTQYF. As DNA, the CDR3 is TGCGCCAGCAGAGGGGGCCCTAGCACAGATACGCAGTATTTT. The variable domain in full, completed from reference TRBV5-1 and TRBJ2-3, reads KAGVTQTPRYLIKTRGQQVTLSCSPISGHRSVSWYQQTPGQGLQFLFEYFSETQRNKGNFPGRFSGRQFSNSRSEMNVSTLELGDSALYLCASRGGPSTDTQYFGPGTRLTVL.

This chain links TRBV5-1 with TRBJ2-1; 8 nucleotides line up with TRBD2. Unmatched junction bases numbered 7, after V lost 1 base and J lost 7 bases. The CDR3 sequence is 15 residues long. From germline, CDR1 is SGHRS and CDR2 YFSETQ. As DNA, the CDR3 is TGCGCCAGCAGCTTGAACGGGGGGGCAAGGAATGAGCAGTTCTTC. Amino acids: CASSLNGGARNEQFF.

The CDR3, as DNA: TGTGCCAGCTGGAACGCGCAGGGGCTCCAAGAGACCCAGTACTTC. This codes for CASWNAQGLQETQYF. The chain is built from TRBV6-5 and TRBJ2-5; perhaps TRBD1 as D (6 bases). Trimming took off 8 bases at V and 1 base at J, with 17 bases between the two ends. The germline gives CDR1 MNHEY, CDR2 SVGAGI. This CDR3 spans 15 amino acids.

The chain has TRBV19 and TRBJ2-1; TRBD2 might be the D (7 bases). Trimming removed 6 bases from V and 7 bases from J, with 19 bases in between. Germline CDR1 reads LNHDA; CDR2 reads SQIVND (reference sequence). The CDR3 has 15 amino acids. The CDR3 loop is CASSSGTTQGNEQFF. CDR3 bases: TGTGCCAGTAGCTCCGGGACTACCCAGGGGAATGAGCAGTTCTTC. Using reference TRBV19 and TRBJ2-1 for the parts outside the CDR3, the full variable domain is DGGITQSPKYLFRKEGQNVTLSCEQNLNHDAMYWYRQDPGQGLRLIYYSQIVNDFQKGDIAEGYSVSREKKESFPLTVTSAQKNPTAFYLCASSSGTTQGNEQFFGPGTRLTVL.

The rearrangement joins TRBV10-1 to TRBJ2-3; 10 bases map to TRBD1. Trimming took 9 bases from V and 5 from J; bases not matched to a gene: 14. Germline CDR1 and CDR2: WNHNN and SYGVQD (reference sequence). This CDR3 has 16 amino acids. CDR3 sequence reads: CARRPDRGRIQDTQYF. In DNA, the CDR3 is TGCGCCAGGAGACCCGACAGGGGGCGTATTCAAGATACGCAGTATTTT.

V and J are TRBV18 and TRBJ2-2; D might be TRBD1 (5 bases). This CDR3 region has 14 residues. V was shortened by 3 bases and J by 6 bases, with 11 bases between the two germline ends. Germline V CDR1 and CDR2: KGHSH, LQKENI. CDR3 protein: CASSPPWGSGELFF. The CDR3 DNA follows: TGTGCCAGCTCACCGCCGTGGGGCTCCGGGGAGCTGTTTTTT.

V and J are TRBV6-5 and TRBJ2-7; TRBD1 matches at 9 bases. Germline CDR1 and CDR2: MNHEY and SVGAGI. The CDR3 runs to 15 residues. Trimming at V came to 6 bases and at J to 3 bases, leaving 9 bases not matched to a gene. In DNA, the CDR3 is TGTGCCAGCAGACCCCCGGGACAGGGAAACTACGAGCAGTACTTC. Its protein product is CASRPPGQGNYEQYF.

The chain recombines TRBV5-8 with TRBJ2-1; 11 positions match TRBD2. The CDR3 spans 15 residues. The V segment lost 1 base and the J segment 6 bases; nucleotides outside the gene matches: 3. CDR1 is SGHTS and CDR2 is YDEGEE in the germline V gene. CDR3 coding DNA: TGTGCCAGCAGCTTGCTACTAGCGGGGGTCAATGAGCAGTTCTTC. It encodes CASSLLLAGVNEQFF.

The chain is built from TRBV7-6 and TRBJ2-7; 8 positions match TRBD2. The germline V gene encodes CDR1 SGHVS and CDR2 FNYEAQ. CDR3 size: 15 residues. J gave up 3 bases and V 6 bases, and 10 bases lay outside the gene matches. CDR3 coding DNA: TGTGCCAGCAGTTCCCTTAGCGGGGCACGCTACGAGCAGTACTTC. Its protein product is CASSSLSGARYEQYF. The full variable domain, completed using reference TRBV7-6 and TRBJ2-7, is GAGVSQSPRYKVTKRGQDVALRCDPISGHVSLYWYRQALGQGPEFLTYFNYEAQQDKSGLPNDRFSAERPEGSISTLTIQRTEQRDSAMYRCASSSLSGARYEQYFGPGTRLTVT.

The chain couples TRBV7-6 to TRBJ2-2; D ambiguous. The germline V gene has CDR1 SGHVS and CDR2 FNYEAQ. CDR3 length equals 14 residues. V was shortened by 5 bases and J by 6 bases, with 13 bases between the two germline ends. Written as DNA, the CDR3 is TGTGCCAGCAGCCCACGCGTGTACTCCGGGGAGCTGTTTTTT. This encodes CASSPRVYSGELFF.

CDR3: CASREETQYF. The CDR3 nucleotides are TGTGCCAGCAGGGAGGAGACCCAGTACTTC. V usage is TRBV6-5 and J usage is TRBJ2-5, with D unresolved. The CDR3 covers 10 residues. Germline V gives CDR1 MNHEY, CDR2 SVGAGI. V lost 6 bases to trimming and J lost 5 bases, with 4 bases between them.

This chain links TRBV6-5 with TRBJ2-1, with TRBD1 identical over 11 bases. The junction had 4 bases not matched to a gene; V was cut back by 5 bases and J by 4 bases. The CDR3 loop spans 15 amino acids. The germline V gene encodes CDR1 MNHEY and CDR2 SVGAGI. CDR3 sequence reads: CASSRTGGTYNEQFF. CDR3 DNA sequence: TGTGCCAGCAGTCGGACAGGGGGCACTTACAATGAGCAGTTCTTC.

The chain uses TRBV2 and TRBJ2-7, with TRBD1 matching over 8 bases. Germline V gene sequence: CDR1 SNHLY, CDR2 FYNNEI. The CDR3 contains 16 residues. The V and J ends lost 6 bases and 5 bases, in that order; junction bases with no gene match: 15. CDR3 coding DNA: TGTGCCAGCAGCTTAGGGGCCGCCAGGGGGCAGGACGAGCAGTACTTC. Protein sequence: CASSLGAARGQDEQYF.

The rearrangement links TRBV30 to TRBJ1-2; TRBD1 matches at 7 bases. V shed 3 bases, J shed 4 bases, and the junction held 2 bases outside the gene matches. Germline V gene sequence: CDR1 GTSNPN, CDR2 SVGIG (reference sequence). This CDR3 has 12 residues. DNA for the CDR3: TGTGCCTGGAGCGGGACAGCCTATGGCTACACCTTC. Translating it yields CAWSGTAYGYTF.

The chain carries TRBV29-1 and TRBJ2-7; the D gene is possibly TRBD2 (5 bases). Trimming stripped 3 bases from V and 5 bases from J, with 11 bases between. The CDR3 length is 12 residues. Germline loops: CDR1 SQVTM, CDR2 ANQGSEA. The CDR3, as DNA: TGCAGCGTTGACGGGGTCGGGGACGAGCAGTACTTC. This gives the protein CSVDGVGDEQYF.

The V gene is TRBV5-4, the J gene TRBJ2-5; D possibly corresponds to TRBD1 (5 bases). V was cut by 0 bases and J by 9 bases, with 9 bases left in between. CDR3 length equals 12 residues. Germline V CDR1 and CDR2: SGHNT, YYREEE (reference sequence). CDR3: CASSLAQGPQYF. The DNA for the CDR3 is TGTGCCAGCAGCTTGGCGCAGGGCCCCCAGTACTTC.

CDR3 coding DNA: TGTGCCAGCAGTCCACAGGGTTATATTTCTAGGCCCCAGCATTTT. It codes for CASSPQGYISRPQHF. The gene calls are TRBV28 and TRBJ1-5; D may be TRBD1 (6 bases). This CDR3 is 15 amino acids long. CDR1 MDHEN and CDR2 SYDVKM come from the germline V gene. Trimming left V 5 bases short and J 9 bases short, with 20 bases between.

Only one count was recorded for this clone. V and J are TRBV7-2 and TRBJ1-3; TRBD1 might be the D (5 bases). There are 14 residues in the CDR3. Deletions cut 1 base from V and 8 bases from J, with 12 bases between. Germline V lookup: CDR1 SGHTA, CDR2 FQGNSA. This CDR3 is CASSLGWGGDTIYF. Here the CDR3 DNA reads TGTGCCAGCAGCTTAGGTTGGGGAGGGGACACCATATATTTT.

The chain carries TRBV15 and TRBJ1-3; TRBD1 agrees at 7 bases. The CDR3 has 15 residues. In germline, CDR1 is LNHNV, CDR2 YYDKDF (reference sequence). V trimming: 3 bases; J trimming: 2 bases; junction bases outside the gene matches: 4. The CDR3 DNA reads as TGTGCCACCAGCAGTGACAGGGCAGCTGGAAACACCATATATTTT. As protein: CATSSDRAAGNTIYF.

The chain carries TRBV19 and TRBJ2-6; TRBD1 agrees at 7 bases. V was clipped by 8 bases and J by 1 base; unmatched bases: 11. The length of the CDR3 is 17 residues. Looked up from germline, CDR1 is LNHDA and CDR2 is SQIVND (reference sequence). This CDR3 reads CASGSEGAVSGANVLTF. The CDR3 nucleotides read TGTGCCAGTGGAAGTGAGGGGGCCGTGTCTGGGGCCAACGTCCTGACTTTC.

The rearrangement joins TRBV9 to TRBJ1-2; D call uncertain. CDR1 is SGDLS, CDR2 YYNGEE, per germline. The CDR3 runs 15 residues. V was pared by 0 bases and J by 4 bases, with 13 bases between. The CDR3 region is CASSVETRLPYGYTF. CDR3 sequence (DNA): TGTGCCAGCAGCGTAGAAACGAGGCTTCCCTATGGCTACACCTTC.

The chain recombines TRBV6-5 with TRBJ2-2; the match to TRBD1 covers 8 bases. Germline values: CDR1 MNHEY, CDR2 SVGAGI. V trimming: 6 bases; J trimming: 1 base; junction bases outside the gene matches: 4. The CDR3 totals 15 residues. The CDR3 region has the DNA TGTGCCAGCAGGCCCGGGACAGGGAACACCGGGGAGCTGTTTTTT. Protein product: CASRPGTGNTGELFF.

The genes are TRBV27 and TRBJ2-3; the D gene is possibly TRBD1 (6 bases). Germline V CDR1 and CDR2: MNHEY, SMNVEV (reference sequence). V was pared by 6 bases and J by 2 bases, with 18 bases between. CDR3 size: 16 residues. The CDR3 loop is CASRTRQGSNTDTQYF. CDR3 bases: TGTGCCAGCAGAACTCGCCAGGGGTCGAACACAGATACGCAGTATTTT.

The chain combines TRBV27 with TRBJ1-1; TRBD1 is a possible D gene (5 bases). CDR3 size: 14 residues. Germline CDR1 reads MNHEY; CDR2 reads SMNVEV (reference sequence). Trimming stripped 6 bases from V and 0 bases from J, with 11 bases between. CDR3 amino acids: CASRFPGMNTEAFF. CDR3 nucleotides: TGTGCCAGCAGATTCCCAGGGATGAACACTGAAGCTTTCTTT.

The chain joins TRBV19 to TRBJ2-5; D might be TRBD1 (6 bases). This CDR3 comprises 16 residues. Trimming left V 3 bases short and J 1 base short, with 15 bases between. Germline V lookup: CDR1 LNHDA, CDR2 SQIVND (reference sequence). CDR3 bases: TGTGCCAGTAGTATCAGTCCCAGGGGACCCCAAGAGACCCAGTACTTC. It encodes CASSISPRGPQETQYF.

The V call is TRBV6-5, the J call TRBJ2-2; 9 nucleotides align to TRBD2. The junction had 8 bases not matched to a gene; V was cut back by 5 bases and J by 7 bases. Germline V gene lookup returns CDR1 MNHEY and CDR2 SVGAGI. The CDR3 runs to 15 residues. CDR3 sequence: CASSLIAGANGELFF. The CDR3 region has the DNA TGTGCCAGCAGTCTAATAGCGGGGGCTAACGGGGAGCTGTTTTTT.

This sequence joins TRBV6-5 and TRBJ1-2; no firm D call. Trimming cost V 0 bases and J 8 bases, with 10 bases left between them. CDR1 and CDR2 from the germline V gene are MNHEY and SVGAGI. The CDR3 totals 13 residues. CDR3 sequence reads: CASSYSPRNGYTF. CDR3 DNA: TGTGCCAGCAGTTACTCGCCCAGGAACGGCTACACCTTC.

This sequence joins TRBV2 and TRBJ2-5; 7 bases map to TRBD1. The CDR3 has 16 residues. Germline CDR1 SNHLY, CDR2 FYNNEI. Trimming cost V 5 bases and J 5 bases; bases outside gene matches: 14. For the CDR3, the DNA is TGTGCCAGCAGTAAACAGGGGAGAGGTTTTGGGGAGACCCAGTACTTC. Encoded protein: CASSKQGRGFGETQYF.

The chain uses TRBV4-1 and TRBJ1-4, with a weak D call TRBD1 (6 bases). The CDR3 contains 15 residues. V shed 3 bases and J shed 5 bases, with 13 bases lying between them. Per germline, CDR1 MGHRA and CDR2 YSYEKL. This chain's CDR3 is CASSHWNRDNEKLFF. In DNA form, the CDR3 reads TGCGCCAGCAGCCACTGGAACAGGGACAATGAAAAACTGTTTTTT.

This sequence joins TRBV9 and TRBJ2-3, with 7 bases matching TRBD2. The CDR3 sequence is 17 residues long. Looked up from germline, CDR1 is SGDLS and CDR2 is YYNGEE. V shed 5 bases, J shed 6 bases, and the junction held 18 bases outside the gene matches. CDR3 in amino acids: CASSRSPSGGPLDTQYF. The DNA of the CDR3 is TGTGCCAGCAGTCGTAGTCCCTCGGGGGGTCCTTTGGATACGCAGTATTTT.